This TCR beta chain was sequenced during a study of shared clonotypes between healthy human individuals. Study overall: Each donor had three CD4 naive, three CD4 memory, two CD8 naive and one CD8 memory plate.

When replicate PCRs were run on sorted subsets, they used 150 to 200 ng DNA, approximately 27,000 T cell genomes. Original methodology: Junction-only immunoSEQ data arrived without quality scores, meaning filtering differed. Clones were sequenced by immunoSEQ multiplex PCR, and TCRdb holds only the in-frame ones, with some missing. V, J and clone size derive from that table, while D and trimming were established from the DNA sequence. The data contain 1 million to 1.3 million clones, 78% of them singletons. V was shortened by 3 bases and J by 7 bases, with 15 bases between the two germline ends. Germline lookup yields CDR1 GTSNPN and CDR2 SVGIG (reference sequence). CDR3 length: 13 residues.

The specimen was memory CD4+ T cells from PBMCs. Subset described: CD45RA-negative fraction. V gene TRBV30 combines with J gene TRBJ1-2, with D tentatively TRBD1 (6 bases). The clonotype comes from a man in his late teens or twenties in good health. Some clones in this sample may be carry-over from other donors' samples. This CDR3 reads CAWRLQGNSGYTF. In DNA, the CDR3 is TGTGCCTGGAGACTACAGGGTAATTCTGGCTACACCTTC.